This T cell receptor beta chain was found in a study of blood T cells in healthy people across ages (dated by TCRdb to between 2015 and 2017). Concerning the study at large: In model experiments, roughly one uniquely barcoded TCR beta cDNA molecule per two T cells was captured by template switching. Age-related changes in TCR beta repertoire diversity were measured in the study by deep sequencing normalized with unique cDNA molecular identifiers. To avoid experimental bias, donors of different ages were distributed randomly across sequencing lanes. The donors were split into four age groups: young (average around 15 years), middle-aged (39), aged (62) and long-lived (roughly 88). Using the same blood draw, the study looked at two additional independent replicas of 1 million unique cDNA reads for two donors, one aged 18 to 29 and the other aged 80 or older.

The research as a whole found: A strong correlation was found between observed TCR beta diversity and the percentage of naive T cells measured by flow cytometry. As age increased, observed TCR beta diversity per million T cells dropped in a roughly linear way, and a significant reduction was already evident by age 40. The long-lived group showed more naive CD4+ T cells, fewer expanded clones and increased TCR diversity than the aged group, suggesting age selection. Since profiling was done on bulk unsorted PBMCs, naive and antigen-experienced compartments could not be conclusively compared. Donor CMV infection status was unknown, potentially confounding age-related changes in expanded clonotypes. Estimates of total diversity from one million sequenced T cells were regarded as lower bounds and underestimates.

The germline V gene provides CDR1 ENHRY and CDR2 SYGVKD. The CDR3 runs 10 residues from the cysteine to the phenylalanine. Just CDR3 DNA is preserved here, 30 bases in frame from base 1. Donors were a few dozen systemically healthy Caucasian individuals from Russia aged 6 to 90 years. Each donor gave around 9.9 milliliters of peripheral blood, collected into EDTA-treated Vacutainer tubes. Ficoll-Paque density-gradient centrifugation was used to isolate PBMCs, with at least 6.5 million per sample. Total RNA was extracted from PBMCs with Trizol reagent, with at least 6 micrograms obtained per sample. Naive CD45RAhigh/CD27high T cell percentages were measured by flow cytometry on a PBMC aliquot from every donor. This clonotype was counted a few times. It has no known antigen specificity. Base qualities were left out, and no much larger clone turns up one base away. Library generation was performed with 5' RACE. Instrument used: Illumina HiSeq 2500. The second PCR ran for roughly 7 to 11 cycles and used a J-beta primer mix along with a sample-barcoded 5' primer. A unique molecular identifier was introduced onto each TCR beta cDNA molecule by a template-switch 5' adaptor carrying 12 random nucleotides. Each sample yielded at least 2.5 million CDR3-containing paired-end reads. All of the RNA was converted into first-strand cDNA using the Mint cDNA synthesis kit, with a TRBC-specific oligonucleotide serving as the primer. After uracil-DNA glycosylase treatment, a first 18-cycle PCR used universal primers M1SS and BC2_uni_R on all cDNA. The published analysis was carried out like this. For normalization, 1 million high-quality reads, each with a distinct molecular identifier, were randomly selected from each sample. Reads with shared molecular identifiers were discarded instead of being binned into consensus sequences. MiTCR, set to a Q25 quality threshold and the strictest error-elimination algorithm, was used for CDR3 identification, clonotype clustering and error correction. A nonparametric unseen species model using Euler transformation provided a lower-bound estimate of total TCR beta diversity. Using fastp at Q25 and MiXCR, TCRdb reprocessed the public reads and kept productive beta chains. Identical CDR3 proteins give one entry, which carries the most common genes and DNA. TCRdb's processing, not the authors', yielded these V and J calls. The sample yields about 680,000 distinct CDR3 sequences; around 48% were counted once. The ten largest make up roughly 34% of the sample.

What was sequenced was blood. The clonotype originates from a woman aged 55-69 years in good health. This chain joins TRBV10-3 to TRBJ2-5; the D gene remains uncertain. The J call may be mistaken, given a closer DNA end match to TRBJ2-7. The encoded CDR3 is CAIGTVEQYF. The DNA reads TGTGCCATCGGTACCGTCGAGCAGTACTTC.